Each of the 21 T cell receptor beta chains below was sequenced from the same sample in a study of CD8 T cells in Susac syndrome. With random hexamers, roughly 0.5 to 1 ug RNA was reverse transcribed. Each CDR3 protein is one row after TCRdb ran MiXCR on the immunoSEQ multiplex PCR reads. This repertoire shows under 200,000 distinct CDR3 sequences, approximately 95% found once; its top ten account for approximately 0.094%. What was sequenced was CD4+ T cells from PBMCs. All receptors come from a human donor in good health.

V gene TRBV29-1 combines with J gene TRBJ1-5, with D perhaps matching TRBD1 (6 bases). Germline CDR1 reads SQVTM; CDR2 reads ANQGSEA. The V and J ends lost 5 bases and 3 bases respectively, with 14 bases between them. CDR3 length equals 14 residues. The CDR3 DNA sequence: TGCAGCGTTTCCGGGACACTCGACAATCAGCCCCAGCATTTT. Translated, it gives CSVSGTLDNQPQHF.

This chain uses TRBV20-1 with TRBJ2-1; D call uncertain. The germline V gene has CDR1 DFQATT and CDR2 SNEGSKA (reference sequence). The V end was cut by 1 base, the J end by 3 bases, with 4 bases between. The CDR3 spans 12 residues. CDR3 protein: CSARVSYNEQFF. CDR3 in DNA: TGCAGTGCTAGAGTCAGCTACAATGAGCAGTTCTTC.

V usage is TRBV29-1 and J usage is TRBJ1-3, with D uncertain. V dropped 3 bases and J dropped 4 bases, with 4 bases sitting between them. The germline V gene encodes CDR1 SQVTM and CDR2 ANQGSEA. The CDR3 covers 11 residues. CDR3 DNA sequence: TGCAGCGTTGATGGCGGAAACACCATATATTTT. Translated: CSVDGGNTIYF.

The chain joins TRBV3-1 to TRBJ1-1; D unresolved. Germline V gene lookup returns CDR1 LGHDT and CDR2 YNNKEL (reference sequence). V lost 8 bases and J lost 2, with 6 bases in between. The CDR3 contains 11 residues. CDR3 region: CASGSNTEAFF. Written as DNA, the CDR3 is TGTGCCAGCGGAAGTAACACTGAAGCTTTCTTT.

This chain connects TRBV7-9 to TRBJ1-1; the D gene is possibly TRBD1 (5 bases). There are 11 residues in the CDR3. V shed 6 bases and J shed 7 bases, with 9 bases lying between them. Germline V gives CDR1 SEHNR, CDR2 FQNEAQ (reference sequence). The CDR3 is CASRPTGEAFF. The CDR3 DNA reads TGTGCCAGCAGGCCTACAGGTGAAGCTTTCTTT.

The CDR3 nucleotides are TGCAGTGCTAGAATCCCTGTGACCTACGAGCAGTACGTC. Residues: CSARIPVTYEQYV. V gene TRBV20-1 combines with J gene TRBJ2-7; D uncertain. The CDR3 is made up of 13 amino acids. Germline CDR1 is DFQATT and CDR2 is SNEGSKA (reference sequence). Trimming shortened V by 2 bases and J by 2 bases, and 10 bases separated the two germline ends.

The V and J genes are TRBV3-1 and TRBJ2-2, with 7 bases identical to TRBD1. The CDR3 length is 14 residues. V gave up 3 bases and J gave up 7 bases; unmatched junction bases: 5. The V gene's germline CDR1 is LGHDT and CDR2 YNNKEL (reference sequence). CDR3 in amino acids: CASSQRGQDGELFF. CDR3 nucleotide sequence: TGTGCCAGCAGCCAGAGGGGGCAGGACGGGGAGCTGTTTTTT.

In this sample, this clonotype turned up once. The chain uses TRBV15 and TRBJ1-1; D gene ambiguous. Germline V gives CDR1 LNHNV, CDR2 YYDKDF (reference sequence). The CDR3 runs to 13 residues. V shed 2 bases and J shed 0 bases, with 4 bases lying between them. The CDR3 here is CATSRTVNTEAFF. DNA for the CDR3: TGTGCCACCAGCAGAACAGTGAACACTGAAGCTTTCTTT.

J is TRBJ2-3 and V is TRBV12-3 or TRBV12-4, with D tentatively TRBD2 (7 bases). Trimming stripped 6 bases from V and 5 bases from J, with 12 bases between. There are 13 residues in the CDR3. This chain's CDR3 is CASSSGGVDTQYF. The CDR3 DNA sequence: TGTGCCAGCAGCTCGGGGGGCGTAGATACGCAGTATTTT.

The chain uses TRBV19 and TRBJ2-4; D is ambiguous. V lost 3 bases and J 1 base, leaving 10 bases between the germline ends. The CDR3 loop spans 15 amino acids. Germline values: CDR1 LNHDA, CDR2 SQIVND (reference sequence). CDR3 amino acids: CASSIWRQAKNIQYF. The CDR3 coding sequence is TGTGCCAGTAGTATCTGGCGTCAGGCCAAAAACATTCAGTACTTC. Full variable domain (missing parts from reference TRBV19 and TRBJ2-4): DGGITQSPKYLFRKEGQNVTLSCEQNLNHDAMYWYRQDPGQGLRLIYYSQIVNDFQKGDIAEGYSVSREKKESFPLTVTSAQKNPTAFYLCASSIWRQAKNIQYFGAGTRLSVL.

The gene calls are TRBV20-1 and TRBJ1-1; 9 bases are a match to TRBD1. J lost 3 bases, V lost 2 bases, and 4 bases had no gene match. This CDR3 has 14 residues. The germline CDR1 and CDR2 sequences are DFQATT and SNEGSKA (reference sequence). CDR3 residues: CSARLQGAHTEAFF. Written as DNA, the CDR3 is TGCAGTGCTAGATTACAGGGGGCGCACACTGAAGCTTTCTTT.

The V and J genes are TRBV6-5 and TRBJ2-3, with a possible D match to TRBD1 (5 bases). CDR3 length: 16 residues. From germline, CDR1 is MNHEY and CDR2 SVGAGI. V was pared by 0 bases and J by 7 bases, with 17 bases between. The CDR3 bases are TGTGCCAGCAGTTACTCGATGGGTATAGGGGATCATACGCAGTATTTT. Translated: CASSYSMGIGDHTQYF.

This rearrangement joins TRBV20-1 to TRBJ2-2; 9 bases agree with TRBD1. V lost 3 bases and J lost 7; bases outside the gene matches: 6. The CDR3 spans 14 residues. Germline CDR1 is DFQATT and CDR2 is SNEGSKA (reference sequence). CDR3 bases: TGCAGTGCTAGTTGGACAGGGGAGATCGGGGAGCTGTTTTTT. This sequence encodes CSASWTGEIGELFF.

V usage is TRBV4-1 and J usage is TRBJ2-7; 13 bases match TRBD2. The CDR3 extends over 15 amino acids. Germline V gene data show CDR1 as MGHRA and CDR2 as YSYEKL. V shed 4 bases, J shed 7 bases, and the junction held 7 bases outside the gene matches. CDR3 coding DNA: TGCGCCAGCAGCCGCGGGACTAGCGGGGTTCGGGAGCAGTACTTC. Protein sequence: CASSRGTSGVREQYF.

The chain carries TRBV6-5 and TRBJ2-7; maybe TRBD1 (6 bases). CDR1 and CDR2 from the germline V gene are MNHEY and SVGAGI. The CDR3 contains 13 residues. The V end lost 2 bases, the J end lost 4 bases, and 9 bases lay between the germline ends. CDR3 residues: CASSYIGGYEQYF. Here the CDR3 DNA reads TGTGCCAGCAGTTACATAGGGGGATACGAGCAGTACTTC.

The CDR3 here is CSASPGNYGYTF. The CDR3 region has the DNA TGCAGTGCTAGCCCCGGGAACTATGGCTACACCTTC. This rearrangement joins TRBV20-1 to TRBJ1-2, with unresolved D. The CDR3 has 12 residues. CDR1 and CDR2 (germline): DFQATT, SNEGSKA (reference sequence). Trimming took off 3 bases at V and 2 bases at J, with 7 bases between the two ends.

The CDR3 spells CSVRRGSSGELFF. The CDR3, as DNA: TGCAGCGTAAGAAGGGGTAGCTCCGGGGAGCTGTTTTTT. The gene calls are TRBV29-1 and TRBJ2-2; possible D gene TRBD1, 5 bases. Trimming removed 6 bases from V and 6 bases from J, with 14 bases in between. This CDR3 contains 13 residues. Germline loops: CDR1 SQVTM, CDR2 ANQGSEA.

The rearrangement links TRBV3-1 to TRBJ2-2; D might be TRBD1 (5 bases). Germline loops: CDR1 LGHDT, CDR2 YNNKEL (reference sequence). Trimming pared 2 bases from V and 4 bases from J, leaving 8 bases between. The length of the CDR3 is 14 residues. The CDR3 bases are TGTGCCAGCAGCCAACAGGGCGGCACCGGGGAGCTGTTTTTT. This encodes CASSQQGGTGELFF. The full variable domain, in which reference TRBV3-1 and TRBJ2-2 provide the parts outside the CDR3, is DTAVSQTPKYLVTQMGNDKSIKCEQNLGHDTMYWYKQDSKKFLKIMFSYNNKELIINETVPNRFSPKSPDKAHLNLHINSLELGDSAVYFCASSQQGGTGELFFGEGSRLTVL.

The chain employs TRBV3-1 and TRBJ1-2, with D tentatively TRBD1 (6 bases). Germline assignment: CDR1 LGHDT and CDR2 YNNKEL (reference sequence). Trimming shortened V by 4 bases and J by 10 bases, and 25 bases separated the two germline ends. The CDR3 loop spans 16 amino acids. CDR3 nucleotide sequence: TGTGCCAGCAGCCGGGGCCAGAACAGGGCTTTAACGGACTACACCTTC. It specifies CASSRGQNRALTDYTF.

The rearrangement links TRBV28 to TRBJ2-3; no firm D call. This CDR3 is built from 14 residues. Per the germline V gene, CDR1 is MDHEN and CDR2 is SYDVKM. V was shortened by 7 bases and J by 2 bases, with 13 bases between the two germline ends. CDR3 in amino acids: CASKVPVLTDTQYF. CDR3 in DNA: TGTGCCAGCAAGGTGCCGGTCCTCACAGATACGCAGTATTTT. The whole variable domain, filled in from reference TRBV28 and TRBJ2-3, reads DVKVTQSSRYLVKRTGEKVFLECVQDMDHENMFWYRQDPGLGLRLIYFSYDVKMKEKGDIPEGYSVSREKKERFSLILESASTNQTSMYLCASKVPVLTDTQYFGPGTRLTVL.

This chain uses TRBV7-2 with TRBJ2-3, with TRBD1 matching 8 bases. The CDR3 loop spans 14 amino acids. V trimming: 4 bases; J trimming: 3 bases; junction bases outside the gene matches: 3. Germline-derived CDR1 and CDR2 are SGHTA and FQGNSA. CDR3 sequence: CASSWDRRTDTQYF. CDR3 sequence (DNA): TGTGCCAGCAGCTGGGACAGGCGAACAGATACGCAGTATTTT.